This TCR beta chain is from a study of blood T cell repertoires in COVID-19. About this clone itself: Other DNA sequences in this specimen translate into the identical CDR3.

Trimming stripped 3 bases from V and 1 base from J, with 7 bases between. Germline values: CDR1 SEHNR, CDR2 FQNEAQ (reference sequence). CDR3 length: 14 amino acids. Using immunoSEQ multiplex PCR, the repertoire was profiled, and TCRdb retains in-frame clones only, with some absent. The sample holds hundreds of thousands of clones, about four fifths seen once. The sample taken for sequencing was peripheral blood. The receptor was isolated from a woman aged 45-60 years who had recovered from COVID-19. This chain uses TRBV7-9 with TRBJ1-5; unclear D gene. The CDR3: CASSFAGSNQPQHF. The CDR3 DNA reads as TGTGCCAGCAGCTTCGCCGGGAGCAATCAGCCCCAGCATTTT.